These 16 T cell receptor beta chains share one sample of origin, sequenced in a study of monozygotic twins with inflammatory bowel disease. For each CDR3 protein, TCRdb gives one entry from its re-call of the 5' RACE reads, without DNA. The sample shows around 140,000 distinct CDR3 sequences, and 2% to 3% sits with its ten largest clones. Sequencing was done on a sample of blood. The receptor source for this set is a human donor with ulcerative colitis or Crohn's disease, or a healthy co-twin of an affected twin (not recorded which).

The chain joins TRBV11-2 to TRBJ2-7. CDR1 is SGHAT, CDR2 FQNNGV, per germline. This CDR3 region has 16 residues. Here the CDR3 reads CASSLGTVSWLYEQYF.

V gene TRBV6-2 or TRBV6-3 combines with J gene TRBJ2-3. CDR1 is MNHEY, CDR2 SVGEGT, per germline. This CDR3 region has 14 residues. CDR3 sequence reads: CASQLTFAADTQYF.

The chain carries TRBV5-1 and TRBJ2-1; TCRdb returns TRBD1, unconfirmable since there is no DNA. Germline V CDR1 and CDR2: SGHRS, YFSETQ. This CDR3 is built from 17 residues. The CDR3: CASSLGLAGGFTDEQFF.

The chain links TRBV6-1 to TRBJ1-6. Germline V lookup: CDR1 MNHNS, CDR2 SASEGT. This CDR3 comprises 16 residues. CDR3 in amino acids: CASNTLRQGRNSPLHF.

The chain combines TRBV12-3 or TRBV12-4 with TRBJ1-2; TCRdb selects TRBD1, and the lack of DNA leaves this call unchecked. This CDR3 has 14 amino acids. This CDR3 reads CASRKWGENHGYTF.

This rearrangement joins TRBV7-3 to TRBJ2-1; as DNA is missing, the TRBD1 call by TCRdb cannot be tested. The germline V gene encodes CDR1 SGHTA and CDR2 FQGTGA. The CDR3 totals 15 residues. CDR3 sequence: CASSLSGLVGNEQFF.

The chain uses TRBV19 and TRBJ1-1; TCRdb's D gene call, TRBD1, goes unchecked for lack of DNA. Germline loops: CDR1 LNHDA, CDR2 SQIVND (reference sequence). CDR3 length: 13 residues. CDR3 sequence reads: CASRSGRGTEAFF.

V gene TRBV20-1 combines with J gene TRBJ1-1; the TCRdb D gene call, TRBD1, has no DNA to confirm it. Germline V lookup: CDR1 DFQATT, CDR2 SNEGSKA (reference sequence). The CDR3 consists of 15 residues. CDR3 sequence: CSARETRQGRVVAFF.

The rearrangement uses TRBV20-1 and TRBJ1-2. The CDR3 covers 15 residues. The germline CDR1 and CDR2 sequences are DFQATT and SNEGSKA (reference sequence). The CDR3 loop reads CSARDFGRPNYGYTF.

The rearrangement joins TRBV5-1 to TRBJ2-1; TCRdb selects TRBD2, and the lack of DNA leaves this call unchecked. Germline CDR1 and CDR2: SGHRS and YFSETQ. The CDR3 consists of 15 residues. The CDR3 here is CASSQLSGGRSEQFF.

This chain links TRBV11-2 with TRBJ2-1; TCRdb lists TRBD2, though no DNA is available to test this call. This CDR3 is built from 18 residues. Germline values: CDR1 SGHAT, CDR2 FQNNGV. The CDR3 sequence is CASSLGLAGKIEINEQFF. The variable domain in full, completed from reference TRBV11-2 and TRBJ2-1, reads EAGVAQSPRYKIIEKRQSVAFWCNPISGHATLYWYQQILGQGPKLLIQFQNNGVVDDSQLPKDRFSAERLKGVDSTLKIQPAKLEDSAVYLCASSLGLAGKIEINEQFFGPGTRLTVL.

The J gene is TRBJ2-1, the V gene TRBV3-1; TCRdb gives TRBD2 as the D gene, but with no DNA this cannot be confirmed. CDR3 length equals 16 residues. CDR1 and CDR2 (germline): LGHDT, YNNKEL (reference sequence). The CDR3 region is CASSRGLEGAYNEQFF.

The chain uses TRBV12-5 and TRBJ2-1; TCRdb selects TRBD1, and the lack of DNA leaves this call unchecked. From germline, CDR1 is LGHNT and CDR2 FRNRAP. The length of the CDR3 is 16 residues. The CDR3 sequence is CASGLAQGGEVNEQFF.

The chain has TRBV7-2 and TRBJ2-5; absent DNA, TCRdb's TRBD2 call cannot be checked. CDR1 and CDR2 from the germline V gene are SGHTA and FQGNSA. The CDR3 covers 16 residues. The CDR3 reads CASSLRSSGGTETQYF.

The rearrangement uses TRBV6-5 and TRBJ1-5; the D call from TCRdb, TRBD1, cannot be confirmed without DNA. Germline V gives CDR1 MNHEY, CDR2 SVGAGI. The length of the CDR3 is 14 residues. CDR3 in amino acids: CASSYSGGDQPQHF.

CDR3 region: CSARGRGGNPYEQYF. This rearrangement joins TRBV20-1 to TRBJ2-7. The germline CDR1 and CDR2 sequences are DFQATT and SNEGSKA (reference sequence). The CDR3 runs to 15 residues.